Sequencing of this TCR beta chain was carried out in a study of beta chain features in type 1 diabetes. The entirety of the isolated RNA underwent reverse transcription, so expressed TCRB transcripts were sequenced. The protocol was immunoSEQ multiplex PCR, while the TCRdb copy is restricted to in-frame clones and leaves out a portion. The top ten hold around 0.05% of the sample, which has under 550,000 clones, more than 9.5% seen once. Germline CDR1 reads MNHNY; CDR2 reads SVGAGI (reference sequence). Trimming took off 2 bases at V and 0 bases at J, with 5 bases between the two ends. This CDR3 is built from 14 residues.

Sequencing was performed on naive CD4+ T cells from blood. This chain uses TRBV6-6 with TRBJ2-1; weak D call: TRBD2 (5 bases). The sequence derives from a woman between 18 and 30 years old in good health. CDR3 DNA sequence: TGTGCCAGCAGTTACGGGAGCTCCTACAATGAGCAGTTCTTC. Translation: CASSYGSSYNEQFF.